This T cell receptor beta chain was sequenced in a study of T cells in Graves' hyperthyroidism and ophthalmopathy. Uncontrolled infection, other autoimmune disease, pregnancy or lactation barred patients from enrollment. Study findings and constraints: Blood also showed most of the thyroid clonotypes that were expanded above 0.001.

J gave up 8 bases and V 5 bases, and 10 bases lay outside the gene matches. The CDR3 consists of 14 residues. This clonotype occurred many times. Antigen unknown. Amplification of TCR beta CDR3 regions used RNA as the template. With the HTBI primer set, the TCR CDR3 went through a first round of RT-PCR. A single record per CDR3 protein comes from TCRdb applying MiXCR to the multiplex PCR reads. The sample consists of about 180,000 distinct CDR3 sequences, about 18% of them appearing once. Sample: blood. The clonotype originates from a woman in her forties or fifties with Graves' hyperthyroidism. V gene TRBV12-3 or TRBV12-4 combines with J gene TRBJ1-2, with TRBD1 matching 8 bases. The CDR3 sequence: CASSPRTGFKGYTF. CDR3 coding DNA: TGTGCCAGCAGTCCCCGGACAGGGTTTAAGGGCTACACCTTC.